The 3 T cell receptor beta chains below all came from one sample that was sequenced in a study of blood T cell repertoires in COVID-19. Clones were read by immunoSEQ multiplex PCR, and TCRdb kept only the in-frame ones, dropping some. The sample consists of approximately 150,000 clones, around four fifths of them appearing once. Material for sequencing was peripheral blood. These receptors originate from a woman at least 80 years old with COVID-19, enrolled during active disease.

This clone was picked up one time. The chain couples TRBV10-3 to TRBJ2-3; 8 bases agree with TRBD1. The CDR3 length is 14 residues. V was clipped by 9 bases and J by 1 base; unmatched bases: 6. CDR1 is ENHRY, CDR2 SYGVKD, per germline. This CDR3 reads CAMAGQVGTDTQYF. Written as DNA, the CDR3 is TGTGCCATGGCGGGACAGGTCGGCACAGATACGCAGTATTTT.

The chain has TRBV3-1 (or the pseudogene TRBV3-2) and TRBJ2-7; no firm D call. There are 12 residues in the CDR3. Trimming left V 4 bases short and J 4 bases short, with 8 bases between. CDR1 and CDR2 (germline): LGHDT, YNNKEL (reference sequence). The CDR3 sequence is CASSPSNYEQYF. The CDR3 nucleotides are TGTGCCAGCAGCCCATCTAATTACGAGCAGTACTTC.

V is TRBV28 and J is TRBJ2-4, with a possible D match to TRBD1 (5 bases). CDR3 length: 12 amino acids. Trimming stripped 6 bases from V and 14 bases from J, with 17 bases between. Germline loops: CDR1 MDHEN, CDR2 SYDVKM. CDR3: CASSQVGPLEYF. The CDR3 nucleotides read TGTGCCAGCAGCCAAGTGGGGCCTTTGGAGTACTTC.